The rows below give T cell receptor beta chains drawn from one sample of a study of shared clonotypes between healthy human individuals. TCRdb keeps only in-frame clones here, not all; method: immunoSEQ multiplex PCR. The sample has roughly 1,500,000 clones, approximately 98.5% seen once. Specimen: naive CD4+ T cells sorted from blood. The source of these receptors is a man aged 25 to 40 in good health. The CDR3 runs from the conserved cysteine through the conserved F or W. Each record gives: D gene, J gene, clone size, V gene, CDR3 DNA, CDR3 protein. D genes are given only for firm matches. Rows may omit the clone size; those that give it use once, few, many or a size class.

.,TRBJ2-7,.,TRBV2,TGTGCCAGCAGTGAAACCGGGACTTACATGTACGAGCAGTACTTC,CASSETGTYMYEQYF
.,TRBJ2-3,.,TRBV11-2,TGTGCCAGCAGCTCTTTCGCAGGGCGTAGCACAGATACGCAGTATTTT,CASSSFAGRSTDTQYF
.,TRBJ2-1,.,TRBV5-1,TGCGCCAGCAGCTTGGCCACGCCAGACAATGAGCAGTTCTTC,CASSLATPDNEQFF
.,TRBJ2-3,.,TRBV10-3,TGTGCCATCAGCTTTGACGGGGCCACGTCTAGTTTT,CAISFDGATSSF
.,TRBJ2-5,once,TRBV28,TGTGCCAGCAGTTTTTATGTCCGTGGAGAGACCCAGTACTTC,CASSFYVRGETQYF
TRBD2,TRBJ2-7,once,TRBV27,TGTGCCAGCAGTCACCCTAAGCGGGAGAGCTACGAGCAGTACTTC,CASSHPKRESYEQYF
TRBD1,TRBJ2-1,.,TRBV5-4,TGTGCCAGCAGCAGGGGACAGGAATCCTACAATGAGCAGTTCTTC,CASSRGQESYNEQFF
.,TRBJ2-7,.,TRBV6-1,TGTGCCAGCAGTGCCGTGACAGCAACCTACGAGCAGTACTTC,CASSAVTATYEQYF
TRBD2,TRBJ2-5,.,TRBV6-1,TGTGCCAGCGATAAAACTAGCGGGAGTTTGGAGACCCAGTACTTC,CASDKTSGSLETQYF
.,TRBJ2-7,once,TRBV11-2,TGTGCCAGCAGCCCAGTGAGAGGCTCCTACGAGCAGTACTTC,CASSPVRGSYEQYF
.,TRBJ1-5,.,TRBV28,TGTGCCAGCAGTCTAACACCAGGCCAGCCCCAGCATTTT,CASSLTPGQPQHF
.,TRBJ1-4,.,TRBV6-1,TGTGCCAGTCGTACTGCCGGACAGCGGGATGAAAAACTGTTTTTT,CASRTAGQRDEKLFF
.,TRBJ2-7,once,TRBV5-1,TGCGCCAGCAGCCCGTTACGAGGGTTGGTCAACGAGCAGTACTTC,CASSPLRGLVNEQYF
.,TRBJ2-1,.,TRBV28,TGTGCCACGCGGGGGCCCATCCCCTACAATGAGCAGTTCTTC,CATRGPIPYNEQFF
TRBD2,TRBJ2-5,once,TRBV28,TGTGCCAGCAGTTTATCCAAGACTAGCGGGTCGTGGGGGACCCAGTACTTC,CASSLSKTSGSWGTQYF
TRBD1,TRBJ1-1,.,TRBV5-6,TGTGCCAGCAGCAGAGGGGACAGGCTGAACACTGAAGCTTTCTTT,CASSRGDRLNTEAFF
TRBD2,TRBJ2-5,.,TRBV5-6,TGTGCCAGCAGCTCGACTAGCGGCCAAGAGACCCAGTACTTC,CASSSTSGQETQYF
TRBD1,TRBJ1-1,.,TRBV4-2,TGTGCCAGCAGCCTAACACCTGGGACAGGGGAGATAGAAGCTTTCTTT,CASSLTPGTGEIEAFF